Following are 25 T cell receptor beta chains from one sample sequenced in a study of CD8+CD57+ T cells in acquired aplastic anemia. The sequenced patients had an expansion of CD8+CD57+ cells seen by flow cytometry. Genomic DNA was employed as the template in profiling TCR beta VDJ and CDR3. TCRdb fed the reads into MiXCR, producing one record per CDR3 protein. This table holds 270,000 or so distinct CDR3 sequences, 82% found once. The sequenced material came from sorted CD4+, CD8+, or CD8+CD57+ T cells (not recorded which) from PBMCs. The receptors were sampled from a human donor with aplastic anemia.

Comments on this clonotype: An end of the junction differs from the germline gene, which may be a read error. The CDR3 DNA follows: TGTGCCAGCCTCGGCAGGCTGGACAAAAAAGCTTTTTTT. It translates to CASLGRLDKKAFF. The chain combines TRBV2 with TRBJ1-1, with D perhaps TRBD1 (5 bases). Germline-derived CDR1 and CDR2 are SNHLY and FYNNEI. There are 13 residues in the CDR3.

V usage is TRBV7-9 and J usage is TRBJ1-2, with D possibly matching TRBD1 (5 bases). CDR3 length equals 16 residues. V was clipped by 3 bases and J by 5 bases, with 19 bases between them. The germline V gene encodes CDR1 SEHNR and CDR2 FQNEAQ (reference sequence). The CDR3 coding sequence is TGTGCCAGCAGCTTGGAGAGGGACGGCCGGGTATATGGCTACACCTTC. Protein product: CASSLERDGRVYGYTF.

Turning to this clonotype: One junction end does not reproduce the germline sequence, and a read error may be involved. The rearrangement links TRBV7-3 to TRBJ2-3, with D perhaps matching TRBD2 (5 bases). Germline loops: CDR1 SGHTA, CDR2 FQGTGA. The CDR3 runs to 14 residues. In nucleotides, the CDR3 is TGTGCCAGCGGACGGGCGACTAAGAGAGATTCGAACACTTTT. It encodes CASGRATKRDSNTF.

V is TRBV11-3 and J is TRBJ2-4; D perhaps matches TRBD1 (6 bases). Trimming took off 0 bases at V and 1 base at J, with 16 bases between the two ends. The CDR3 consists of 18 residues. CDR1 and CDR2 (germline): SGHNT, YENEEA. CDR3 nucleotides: TGTGCCAGCAGCTTAGAGCGGACAGTTGGTTCGGCCAAAAACATTCAGTACTTC. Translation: CASSLERTVGSAKNIQYF.

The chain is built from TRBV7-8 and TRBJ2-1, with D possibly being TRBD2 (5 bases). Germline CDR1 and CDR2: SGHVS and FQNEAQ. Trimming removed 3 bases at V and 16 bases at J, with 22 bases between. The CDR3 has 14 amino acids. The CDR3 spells CASSFGADGNALFF. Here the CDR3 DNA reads TGTGCCAGCAGCTTTGGTGCAGACGGGAATGCCCTTTTCTTC.

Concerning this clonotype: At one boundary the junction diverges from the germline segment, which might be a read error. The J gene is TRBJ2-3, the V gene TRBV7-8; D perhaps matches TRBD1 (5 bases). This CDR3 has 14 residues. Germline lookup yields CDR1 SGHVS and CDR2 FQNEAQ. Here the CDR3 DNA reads TGTGCCAGCAGCGTAGGGGCAGGTCCCCATACGCTTTACTTT. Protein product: CASSVGAGPHTLYF. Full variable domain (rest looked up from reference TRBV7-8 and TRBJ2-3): GAGVSQSPRYKVAKRGQDVALRCDPISGHVSLFWYQQALGQGPEFLTYFQNEAQLDKSGLPSDRFFAERPEGSVSTLKIQRTQQEDSAVYLCASSVGAGPHTLYFGPGTRLTVL.

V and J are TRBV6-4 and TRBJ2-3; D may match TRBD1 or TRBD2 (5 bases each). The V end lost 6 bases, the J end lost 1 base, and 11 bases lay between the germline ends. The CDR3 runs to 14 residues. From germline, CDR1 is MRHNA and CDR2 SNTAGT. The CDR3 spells CASRTPGRTDTQYF. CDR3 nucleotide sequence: TGTGCCAGCAGGACACCGGGACGCACAGATACGCAGTATTTT.

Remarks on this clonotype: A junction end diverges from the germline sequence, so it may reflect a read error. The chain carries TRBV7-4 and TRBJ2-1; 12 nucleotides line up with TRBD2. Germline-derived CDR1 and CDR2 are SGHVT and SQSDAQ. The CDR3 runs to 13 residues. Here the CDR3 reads CASSVGLAGSLSF. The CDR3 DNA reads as TGTGCCAGCAGCGTAGGACTAGCGGGAAGTCTGTCCTTC.

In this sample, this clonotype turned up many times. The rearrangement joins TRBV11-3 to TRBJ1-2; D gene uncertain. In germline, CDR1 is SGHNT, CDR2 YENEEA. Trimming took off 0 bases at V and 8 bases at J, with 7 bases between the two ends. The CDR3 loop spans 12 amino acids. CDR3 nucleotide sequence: TGTGCCAGCAGCTTAGATCTGACAGGCTACACCTTC. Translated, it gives CASSLDLTGYTF.

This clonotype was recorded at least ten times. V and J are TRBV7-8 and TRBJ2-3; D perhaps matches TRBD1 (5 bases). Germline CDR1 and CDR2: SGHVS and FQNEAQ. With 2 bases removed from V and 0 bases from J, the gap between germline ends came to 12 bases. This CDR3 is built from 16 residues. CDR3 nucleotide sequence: TGTGCCAGCAGCTTATTTATAGGGGCTAGCACAGATACGCAGTATTTT. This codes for CASSLFIGASTDTQYF.

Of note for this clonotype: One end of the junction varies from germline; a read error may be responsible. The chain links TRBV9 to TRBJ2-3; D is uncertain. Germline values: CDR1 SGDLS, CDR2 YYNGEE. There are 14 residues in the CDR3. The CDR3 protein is CASRVAGNIQYYDF. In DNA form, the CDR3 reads TGTGCCAGCAGAGTAGCTGGGAACATTCAGTACTACGATTTT.

The CDR3 region has the DNA TGTGCCAGCAGCTTAGCGGGAGGTGGTGTTGGGCAGTATTTT. Its protein product is CASSLAGGGVGQYF. The J gene is TRBJ2-3, the V gene TRBV7-8; a weak D match, TRBD2 (6 bases). V was shortened by 0 bases and J by 11 bases, with 15 bases between the two germline ends. CDR3 size: 14 residues. Germline lookup yields CDR1 SGHVS and CDR2 FQNEAQ.

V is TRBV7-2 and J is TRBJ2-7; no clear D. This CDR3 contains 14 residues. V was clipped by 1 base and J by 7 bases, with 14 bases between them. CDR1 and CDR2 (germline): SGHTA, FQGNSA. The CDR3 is CASSLGLSYNEQYV. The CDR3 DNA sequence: TGTGCCAGCAGCTTAGGCCTCTCCTACAATGAGCAGTACGTC.

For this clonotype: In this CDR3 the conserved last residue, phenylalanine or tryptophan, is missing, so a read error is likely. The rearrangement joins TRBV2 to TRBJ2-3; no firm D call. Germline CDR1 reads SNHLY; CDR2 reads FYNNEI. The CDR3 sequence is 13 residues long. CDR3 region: CASSEANRDTQYL. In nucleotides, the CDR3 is TGTGCCAGCAGCGAAGCAAACAGAGATACGCAGTATCTT.

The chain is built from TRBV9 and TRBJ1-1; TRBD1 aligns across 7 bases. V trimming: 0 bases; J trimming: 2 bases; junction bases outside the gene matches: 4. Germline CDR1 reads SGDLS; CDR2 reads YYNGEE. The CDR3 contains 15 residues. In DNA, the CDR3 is TGTGCCAGCAGCGTAGCGGGACAGCATAACACTGAAGCTTTCTTT. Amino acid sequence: CASSVAGQHNTEAFF.

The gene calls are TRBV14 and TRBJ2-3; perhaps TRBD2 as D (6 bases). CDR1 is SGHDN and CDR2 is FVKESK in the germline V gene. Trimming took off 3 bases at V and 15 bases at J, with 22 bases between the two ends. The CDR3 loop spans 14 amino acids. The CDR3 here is CASSQVGRRDNTYF. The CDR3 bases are TGTGCCAGCAGCCAGGTGGGACGGAGGGATAACACCTATTTT.

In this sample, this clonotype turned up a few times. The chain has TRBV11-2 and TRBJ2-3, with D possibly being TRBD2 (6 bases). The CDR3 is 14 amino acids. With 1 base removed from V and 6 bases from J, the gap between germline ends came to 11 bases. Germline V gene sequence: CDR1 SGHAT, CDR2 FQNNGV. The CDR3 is CASSLGRGSDTQYF. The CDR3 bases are TGTGCCAGCAGCTTAGGGCGGGGCTCCGATACGCAGTATTTT.

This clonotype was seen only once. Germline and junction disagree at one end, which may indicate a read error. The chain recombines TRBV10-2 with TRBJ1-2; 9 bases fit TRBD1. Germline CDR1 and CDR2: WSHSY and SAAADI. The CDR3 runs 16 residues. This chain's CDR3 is CASSLAPGTGIHGYTF. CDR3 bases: TGTGCCAGCAGTTTAGCGCCCGGGACAGGGATACATGGCTACACCTTC.

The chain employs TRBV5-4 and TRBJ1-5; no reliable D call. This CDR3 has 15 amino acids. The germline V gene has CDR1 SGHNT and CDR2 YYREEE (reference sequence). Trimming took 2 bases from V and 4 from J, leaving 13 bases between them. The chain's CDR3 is CASSFTTARNQPQHF. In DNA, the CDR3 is TGTGCCAGCAGCTTTACTACCGCCCGAAATCAGCCCCAGCATTTT.

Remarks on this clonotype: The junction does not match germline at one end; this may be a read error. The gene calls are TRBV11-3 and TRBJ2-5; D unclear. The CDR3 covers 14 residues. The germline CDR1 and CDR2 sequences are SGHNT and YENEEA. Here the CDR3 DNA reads TGTGCCACCAGCATAGACATGACGCAAGAGACCCAGTACTTC. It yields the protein CATSIDMTQETQYF.

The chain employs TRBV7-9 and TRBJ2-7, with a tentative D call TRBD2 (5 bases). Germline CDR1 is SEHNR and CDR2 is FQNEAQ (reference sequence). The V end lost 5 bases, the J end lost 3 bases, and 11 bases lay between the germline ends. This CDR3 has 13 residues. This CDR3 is CASSTPRGYEQYF. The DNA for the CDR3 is TGTGCCAGCAGCACCCCCCGGGGCTACGAGCAGTACTTC.

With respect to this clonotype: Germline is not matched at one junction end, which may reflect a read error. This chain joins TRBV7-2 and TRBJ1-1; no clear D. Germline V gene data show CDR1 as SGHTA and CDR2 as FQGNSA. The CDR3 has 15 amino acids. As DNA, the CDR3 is TGTGCCAGCAGCTTAGATCGGGCAGCCAATACTGAAGATTTCTTT. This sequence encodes CASSLDRAANTEDFF.

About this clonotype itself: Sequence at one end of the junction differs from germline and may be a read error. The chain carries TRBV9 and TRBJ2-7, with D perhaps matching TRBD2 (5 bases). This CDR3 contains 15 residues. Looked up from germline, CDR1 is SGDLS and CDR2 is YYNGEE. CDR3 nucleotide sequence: TGCGCCAGCAGCCCCGGGATTGCAGGTGGTAACGAGCAGTACTTC. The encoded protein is CASSPGIAGGNEQYF.

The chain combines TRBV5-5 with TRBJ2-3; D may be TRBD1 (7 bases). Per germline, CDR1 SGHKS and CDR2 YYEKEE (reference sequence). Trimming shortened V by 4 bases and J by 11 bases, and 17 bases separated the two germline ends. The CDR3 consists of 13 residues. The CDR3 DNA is TGTGCCAGCAGCCCCGGAGGGACAGATGAGCAGTATTTT. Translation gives CASSPGGTDEQYF.

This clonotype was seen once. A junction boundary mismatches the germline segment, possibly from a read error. CDR3 loop: CASSPDSAATPHFF. In DNA, the CDR3 is TGTGCCAGCAGCCCAGACAGCGCAGCTACGCCGCATTTTTTT. The V and J genes are TRBV7-7 and TRBJ2-3; tentatively, D is TRBD1 (5 bases). CDR1 SSHAT and CDR2 FNYEAQ come from the germline V gene (reference sequence). The CDR3 covers 14 residues.